This record looks at one T cell receptor beta chain sequence and its context. Its recognized antigen is unknown. Within one base of it there is no much larger clone, and no base qualities were kept. The CDR3 regions of human TCRbeta chains were subjected to immunosequencing. In the source study's methods: TCRs in the repertoires were compared against a reference library of SARS-CoV-2-specific TCRs that had been generated with the MIRA antigen-specificity platform. Breadth was defined as the fraction of unique TCRs that were SARS-CoV-2-associated, and depth was defined as the fraction of total T cells that were SARS-CoV-2-associated. Using the MIRA data, each spike-specific TCR was assigned both to the spike region to which the TCR was reactive and to a CD4 or CD8 class. Log10-transformed breadth and depth values were compared by one-way ANOVA with Sidak's multiple comparisons tests. Held by TCRdb, this immuneACCESS table contains in-frame sequences only and omits some clones. Under half of the omission traces to an unresolved V gene where checked; the cause of the rest is unknown. From that table come the V and J calls and clone size; the DNA was used to work out D and trimming. In all, the sample holds 86,000 or so clones, and approximately 90% of those were seen once. The ten top clones hold approximately 10% of the sample.

In the germline V gene (reference sequence), CDR1 corresponds to SEHNR and CDR2 to FQNEAQ. The CDR3, from cysteine to phenylalanine, totals 13 residues. The read is trimmed to its CDR3 DNA, 39 bases read in frame from base 1. V loses 5 bases of germline sequence and J loses 1 base, and the interval between the two ends is 3 bases. The data were obtained in a study of T cell responses to AZD1222 COVID-19 vaccine (dated by TCRdb to the early 2020s). Regarding the study in general: TCR sequencing was performed for about 250 trial participants, of whom about 200 were given two doses of AZD1222 and some 25 were given two doses of MenACWY control vaccine. Trial participants were enrolled by age into subgroups of 18-55, 56-69 and 70-plus years, and about 150, 27 and 61 TCR-sequenced participants, respectively, were included in these subgroups.

Sample time point, as interpreted from the label and publication: about 28 days (+/-7) after the second vaccine dose. Because spike-specific TCR depth and breadth did not differ between the two schedules, AZD1222 recipients who got a second dose at roughly 4 weeks were pooled with those who got a second dose at roughly 12 weeks. The vaccinee samples were drawn from two UK trials, COV001 and COV002, one of which was a single-blind randomized controlled phase 2/3 trial testing AZD1222 (ChAdOx1 nCoV-19) in healthy adults. For TCRbeta chain sequencing, PBMC samples from trial participants were taken at day 0 and at day 28 after the second dose. What the work shows at the level of the full study, not this receptor alone: No day 14 peak-response samples were available, so repertoires were characterized only after the peak T cell response. The whole spike protein was spanned by vaccine-associated CD4 TCRs, and dominant responses were seen in regions 160-218 and 743-854. The 56-69-year group was small, and its depth increase did not reach significance, likely because of low power. Conclusions about previously exposed vaccinees were limited because only six AZD1222 recipients were SARS-CoV-2 seropositive at baseline. After two AZD1222 doses, both the breadth and the depth of spike-specific TCRs were significantly higher than at day 0 and than in MenACWY recipients. Epitopes outside the regions mutated in the B.1.351 and B.1.1.7 variants were reportedly recognized by nearly half of the unique spike-specific TCRs. Participants were mostly white British, with more females than males. The authors suggested clonal diversity may have been underestimated.

The chain links TRBV7-9 with TRBJ2-6; no confident D gene assignment can be made. This TCR came from an adult who received the AZD1222 COVID-19 vaccine. The source material was peripheral blood, sampled 28 days after the second AZD1222 dose. The CDR3 corresponds to CASSQSGANVLTF. Here is the DNA: TGTGCCAGCAGCCAGTCTGGGGCCAACGTCCTGACTTTC.